One and the same sample provided the 25 T cell receptor beta chains below, sequenced in a study of ipilimumab plus nivolumab after autologous stem cell transplantation. TCRdb keeps only in-frame clones here, not all; method: immunoSEQ multiplex PCR. The sample shows approximately 15,000 clones, roughly 79% of them seen only once. The source was PBMCs, collected in a trial of ipilimumab plus nivolumab as post-transplant consolidation. The receptor source for this set is a male donor with diffuse large B-cell lymphoma.

This chain connects TRBV18 to TRBJ2-7; TRBD1 matches at 9 bases. The CDR3 covers 13 residues. The germline V gene has CDR1 KGHSH and CDR2 LQKENI. The V segment lost 5 bases and the J segment 3 bases; nucleotides outside the gene matches: 2. CDR3 protein: CASSRDRDYEQYF. In nucleotides, the CDR3 is TGTGCCAGCTCAAGGGACAGGGACTACGAGCAGTACTTC. The full variable domain, its missing parts supplied by reference TRBV18 and TRBJ2-7, is NAGVMQNPRHLVRRRGQEARLRCSPMKGHSHVYWYRQLPEEGLKFMVYLQKENIIDESGMPKERFSAEFPKEGPSILRIQQVVRGDSAAYFCASSRDRDYEQYFGPGTRLTVT.

The chain joins TRBV10-2 to TRBJ1-5; maybe TRBD1 (6 bases). The V gene's germline CDR1 is WSHSY and CDR2 SAAADI. V was shortened by 4 bases and J by 1 base, with 11 bases between the two germline ends. The CDR3 runs 15 residues. CDR3 nucleotide sequence: TGCGCCAGCAGTGTTGGAGGGGGGAGCAATCAGCCCCAGCATTTT. This gives the protein CASSVGGGSNQPQHF.

The rearrangement links TRBV30 to TRBJ2-2; D may match TRBD1 or TRBD2 (5 bases each). V gave up 8 bases and J gave up 6 bases, with 13 bases separating them. Germline CDR1 is GTSNPN and CDR2 is SVGIG (reference sequence). This CDR3 spans 12 amino acids. DNA for the CDR3: TGTGCCGCAACCGGGGCCGCCGGGGAGCTGTTTTTT. It is translated as CAATGAAGELFF.

The CDR3 reads CASSITSGGPYEQYF. The CDR3 nucleotides are TGTGCCAGTAGTATAACCTCGGGGGGGCCCTACGAGCAGTACTTC. This rearrangement joins TRBV19 to TRBJ2-7, with 8 bases that match TRBD2. V dropped 2 bases and J dropped 2; count of bases not matched to a gene: 5. The CDR3 runs to 15 residues. Germline CDR1 is LNHDA and CDR2 is SQIVND (reference sequence).

The chain uses TRBV5-4 and TRBJ2-2; 11 nucleotides match TRBD2. V gave up 4 bases and J gave up 7 bases; unmatched junction bases: 9. Germline CDR1 reads SGHNT; CDR2 reads YYREEE (reference sequence). This CDR3 region has 16 residues. The CDR3 reads CASSPGGTSGSGELFF. CDR3 DNA sequence: TGTGCCAGCAGCCCAGGCGGGACTAGCGGAAGCGGGGAGCTGTTTTTT. The full variable domain, its missing parts supplied by reference TRBV5-4 and TRBJ2-2, is ETGVTQSPTHLIKTRGQQVTLRCSSQSGHNTVSWYQQALGQGPQFIFQYYREEENGRGNFPPRFSGLQFPNYSSELNVNALELDDSALYLCASSPGGTSGSGELFFGEGSRLTVL.

The chain employs TRBV9 and TRBJ1-5; 7 positions match TRBD1. The CDR3 runs 11 residues. V shed 4 bases, J shed 15 bases, and the junction held 7 bases outside the gene matches. CDR1 SGDLS and CDR2 YYNGEE come from the germline V gene. This chain's CDR3 is CASSPRQGLHF. CDR3 nucleotide sequence: TGTGCCAGCAGCCCGCGACAGGGACTGCATTTT.

The rearrangement joins TRBV6-5 to TRBJ2-3; 8 bases are shared with TRBD2. CDR1 MNHEY and CDR2 SVGAGI come from the germline V gene. The V gene end was trimmed by 5 bases and the J gene end by 3 bases; junction bases not matched to a gene: 4. The CDR3 has 14 residues. For the CDR3, the DNA is TGTGCCAGCAGTGGGGGACTAGATACAGATACGCAGTATTTT. It yields the protein CASSGGLDTDTQYF.

The chain couples TRBV30 to TRBJ1-1; perhaps TRBD1 as D (6 bases). The V end was cut by 3 bases, the J end by 1 base, with 9 bases between. The germline CDR1 and CDR2 sequences are GTSNPN and SVGIG (reference sequence). The CDR3 consists of 13 residues. In nucleotides, the CDR3 is TGTGCCTGGAGGAGGGGGGGGAACACTGAAGCTTTCTTT. Residues: CAWRRGGNTEAFF.

The rearrangement links TRBV5-6 to TRBJ1-2, with 7 bases aligning to TRBD1. V lost 1 base to trimming and J lost 6 bases; unmatched junction nucleotides: 3. In germline, CDR1 is SGHDT, CDR2 YYEEEE. CDR3 size: 13 residues. The CDR3 region has the DNA TGTGCCAGCAGCTTGAAAGGGGGCGATGGCTACACCTTC. It specifies CASSLKGGDGYTF.

The V call is TRBV6-5, the J call TRBJ1-2, with a weak D call TRBD1 (6 bases). This CDR3 comprises 14 residues. The V gene's germline CDR1 is MNHEY and CDR2 SVGAGI. V was clipped by 4 bases and J by 5 bases, with 14 bases between them. The CDR3 bases are TGTGCCAGCAGTTCCGTAGTGACAGGATATGGCTACACCTTC. It specifies CASSSVVTGYGYTF.

This clone was seen a few times. J is TRBJ2-3 and V is TRBV18; TRBD1 matches at 7 bases. This CDR3 region has 16 residues. The germline gives CDR1 KGHSH, CDR2 LQKENI. V shed 0 bases and J 3 bases; nucleotides not matched to a gene: 6. The CDR3 nucleotides read TGTGCCAGCTCACCACCCCAGACAGGGATAACAGATACGCAGTATTTT. Translating gives CASSPPQTGITDTQYF.

In its sample, this clone was seen a few times. This chain joins TRBV27 and TRBJ1-5; D is perhaps TRBD1 (5 bases). The CDR3 runs to 13 residues. The V gene lost 6 bases and the J gene lost 3 bases, with 9 bases spanning the gap. Germline V lookup: CDR1 MNHEY, CDR2 SMNVEV (reference sequence). CDR3 DNA sequence: TGTGCCAGCAGGAAGACAGACAATCAGCCCCAGCATTTT. Amino acids: CASRKTDNQPQHF.

The chain employs TRBV14 and TRBJ2-1; TRBD1 is a possible D gene (6 bases). V lost 1 base to trimming and J lost 7 bases, with 14 bases between them. The germline CDR1 and CDR2 sequences are SGHDN and FVKESK. The CDR3 is 15 amino acids. In DNA form, the CDR3 reads TGTGCCAGCAGCCAAGCATTTTCAGGGGCAAATGAGCAGTTCTTC. Translated, it gives CASSQAFSGANEQFF.

The chain combines TRBV5-4 with TRBJ1-1, with 7 bases fitting TRBD1. Germline values: CDR1 SGHNT, CDR2 YYREEE (reference sequence). The CDR3 runs 15 residues. The J segment lost 2 bases and the V segment lost 0 bases, leaving 4 bases of the junction unmatched. The CDR3 here is CASSLGQGINTEAFF. The CDR3 region has the DNA TGTGCCAGCAGCTTGGGACAGGGAATTAACACTGAAGCTTTCTTT.

The CDR3 nucleotides are TGTGCCAGTAGTATTCCCGGGAACGGAGGTGGCTACACCTTC. It is translated as CASSIPGNGGGYTF. The V gene is TRBV19, the J gene TRBJ1-2; D is ambiguous. There are 14 residues in the CDR3. The ends were cut back, 3 bases at V and 7 bases at J, with 15 bases in the middle. The germline gives CDR1 LNHDA, CDR2 SQIVND (reference sequence).

The chain has TRBV11-3 and TRBJ2-1; 14 bases are a match to TRBD2. CDR3 length: 15 residues. The trim removed 3 bases at V and 7 bases at J, leaving 2 bases unmatched. The germline gives CDR1 SGHNT, CDR2 YENEEA. The CDR3 loop reads CASSFGTSGGNEQFF. CDR3 coding DNA: TGTGCCAGCAGCTTCGGGACTAGCGGGGGTAATGAGCAGTTCTTC. The whole variable domain, remainder taken from reference TRBV11-3 and TRBJ2-1, is EAGVVQSPRYKIIEKKQPVAFWCNPISGHNTLYWYLQNLGQGPELLIRYENEEAVDDSQLPKDRFSAERLKGVDSTLKIQPAELGDSAVYLCASSFGTSGGNEQFFGPGTRLTVL.

The V gene is TRBV18, the J gene TRBJ2-2, with D uncertain. Germline loops: CDR1 KGHSH, CDR2 LQKENI. The V and J ends lost 1 base and 4 bases respectively, with 10 bases between them. This CDR3 is 15 amino acids long. The CDR3, as DNA: TGTGCCAGCTCACCACAGGACGATGGCACCGGGGAGCTGTTTTTT. It is translated as CASSPQDDGTGELFF.

The V gene is TRBV6-6, the J gene TRBJ1-1, with D unresolved. This CDR3 has 15 residues. In germline, CDR1 is MNHNY, CDR2 SVGAGI (reference sequence). Trimming removed 2 bases from V and 0 bases from J, with 10 bases in between. This chain's CDR3 is CASSYGRTLNTEAFF. In DNA, the CDR3 is TGTGCCAGCAGTTACGGGCGGACCTTGAACACTGAAGCTTTCTTT.

This clone ranks as large. V usage is TRBV7-3 and J usage is TRBJ2-7; possibly TRBD1 or TRBD2 for D (6 bases each). The CDR3 length is 14 residues. The germline V gene encodes CDR1 SGHTA and CDR2 FQGTGA. Trimming shortened V by 2 bases and J by 5 bases, and 13 bases separated the two germline ends. The CDR3 is CASSLLGGEDEQYF. The DNA of the CDR3 is TGTGCCAGCAGCTTATTGGGGGGCGAGGACGAGCAGTACTTC.

The V and J genes are TRBV2 and TRBJ2-7; 7 positions match TRBD1. Trimming removed 7 bases from V and 5 bases from J; junction bases left unmatched: 14. This CDR3 is built from 15 residues. Germline-derived CDR1 and CDR2 are SNHLY and FYNNEI. The CDR3 is CASKITSSTGHEQYF. DNA for the CDR3: TGTGCCAGCAAGATTACCTCCTCGACAGGGCACGAGCAGTACTTC. Full variable domain (remainder filled in from reference TRBV2 and TRBJ2-7): EPEVTQTPSHQVTQMGQEVILRCVPISNHLYFYWYRQILGQKVEFLVSFYNNEISEKSEIFDDQFSVERPDGSNFTLKIRSTKLEDSAMYFCASKITSSTGHEQYFGPGTRLTVT.

This clone was seen only once. This rearrangement joins TRBV7-6 to TRBJ1-6; 10 bases match TRBD1. V trimming: 2 bases; J trimming: 8 bases; junction bases outside the gene matches: 3. Germline CDR1 reads SGHVS; CDR2 reads FNYEAQ. The CDR3 covers 15 residues. CDR3 loop: CASSLIGQGDSPLHF. Written as DNA, the CDR3 is TGTGCCAGCAGCTTAATCGGACAGGGGGATTCACCCCTCCACTTT.

The CDR3 region has the DNA TGTGCCAGCAAAGGCTCCGGAGGCTATGGCTACACCTTC. Translation gives CASKGSGGYGYTF. The V and J genes are TRBV2 and TRBJ1-2, with D uncertain. Germline assignment: CDR1 SNHLY and CDR2 FYNNEI. The V gene lost 7 bases and the J gene lost 4 bases, with 13 bases spanning the gap. The CDR3 has 13 residues.

The chain links TRBV19 to TRBJ1-1; TRBD1 aligns across 8 bases. CDR1 and CDR2 (germline): LNHDA, SQIVND (reference sequence). There are 16 residues in the CDR3. The ends lost 5 bases at V and 1 base at J; junction bases unmatched: 9. The CDR3 nucleotides are TGTGCCAGTAGTCCATTACCGGGACAGGCGAACACTGAAGCTTTCTTT. Residues: CASSPLPGQANTEAFF. The full variable domain, rest sourced from reference TRBV19 and TRBJ1-1, is DGGITQSPKYLFRKEGQNVTLSCEQNLNHDAMYWYRQDPGQGLRLIYYSQIVNDFQKGDIAEGYSVSREKKESFPLTVTSAQKNPTAFYLCASSPLPGQANTEAFFGQGTRLTVV.

This chain uses TRBV11-2 with TRBJ2-1; the D is unclear. V was cut by 4 bases and J by 10 bases, with 14 bases left in between. The CDR3 spans 13 residues. Per germline, CDR1 SGHAT and CDR2 FQNNGV. The CDR3 bases are TGTGCCAGCAGCTGGACGGGTCGAGAGGAGCAGTTCTTC. It encodes CASSWTGREEQFF.

This sequence joins TRBV7-9 and TRBJ2-1, with TRBD2 matching 16 bases. This CDR3 has 17 amino acids. Germline CDR1 and CDR2: SEHNR and FQNEAQ (reference sequence). V gave up 1 base and J gave up 9 bases; unmatched junction bases: 6. DNA of the CDR3: TGTGCCAGCAGCTTAGTGGGGACTAGCGGGGGGGCAGTTGAGCAGTTCTTC. Its protein product is CASSLVGTSGGAVEQFF.